This TCR beta chain was profiled in a study of blood T cell repertoires in COVID-19. The overall study: Samples of COVID-19 (acute and convalescent) were obtained from the United States, Italy and Spain. T cells, B-cell-depleted T cells, or PBMCs provided the cDNA or gDNA that served as material.

How the authors handled the data: Reference gene primers were amplified, and this amplification served to estimate nucleated cell counts. Profiling relied on immunoSEQ multiplex PCR, and the TCRdb table lists in-frame clones only, not all of them. V, J and clone size are those of that table, while D and trimming were read from the DNA. This sample has some 110,000 clones, with 70% to 90% found just once. V dropped 3 bases and J dropped 5 bases, with 20 bases sitting between them. Germline V gene sequence: CDR1 LNHNV, CDR2 YYDKDF (reference sequence). This CDR3 is 16 amino acids long. What was sequenced was peripheral blood. The chain combines TRBV15 with TRBJ2-7; D is possibly TRBD1 (6 bases). This TCR derives from a man aged 40-49 years with acute or convalescent COVID-19. The CDR3 loop is CATSSYREQGGHEQYF. CDR3 bases: TGTGCCACCAGCAGTTATAGGGAACAGGGTGGCCACGAGCAGTACTTC.